The 4 T cell receptor beta chains presented below share a single source sample, sequenced in a study of blood T cell repertoires in COVID-19. The data were produced by immunoSEQ multiplex PCR, yet TCRdb's version contains in-frame clones alone and is incomplete. Among about 480,000 clones listed, roughly 85% were seen once. Sequencing input: PBMCs or T cells enriched from blood (not recorded which). The receptor set was obtained from a woman aged 18-29 years with acute COVID-19.

The table lists this clone with a few counts. The V and J genes are TRBV7-3 and TRBJ2-1; 7 bases line up with TRBD2. Germline V gene lookup returns CDR1 SGHTA and CDR2 FQGTGA. V dropped 4 bases and J dropped 5; count of bases not matched to a gene: 8. The CDR3 extends over 15 amino acids. The CDR3: CASSSAGEPNNEQFF. CDR3 coding DNA: TGTGCCAGCAGCTCCGCGGGGGAACCGAACAATGAGCAGTTCTTC.

V is TRBV6-5 and J is TRBJ1-2; D gene ambiguous. The length of the CDR3 is 15 residues. Trimming removed 1 base from V and 4 bases from J, with 13 bases in between. Germline lookup yields CDR1 MNHEY and CDR2 SVGAGI. In nucleotides, the CDR3 is TGTGCCAGCAGTTACTATCAGTCTAGCTCCTATGGCTACACCTTC. It encodes CASSYYQSSSYGYTF.

Here the CDR3 DNA reads TGTGCCAGCGGACAGGGTCCCTACGAGCAGTACTTC. Amino acids: CASGQGPYEQYF. This rearrangement joins TRBV25-1 to TRBJ2-7; 8 nucleotides line up with TRBD1. V was clipped by 8 bases and J by 2 bases; unmatched bases: 2. The germline V gene encodes CDR1 MGHDK and CDR2 SYGVNS. This CDR3 region has 12 residues.

The V gene is TRBV5-1, the J gene TRBJ2-1; 7 nucleotides align to TRBD1. CDR3 size: 17 residues. Per germline, CDR1 SGHRS and CDR2 YFSETQ. The junction had 16 bases not matched to a gene; V was cut back by 5 bases and J by 5 bases. CDR3 residues: CASRPNQNPGQNNEQFF. CDR3 nucleotide sequence: TGCGCCAGCAGACCAAACCAAAATCCGGGACAGAACAATGAGCAGTTCTTC.